The clone carrying this TCR beta chain came up many times. The CDR3 is made up of 15 amino acids. Germline V gives CDR1 SGDLS, CDR2 YYNGEE. V shed 2 bases and J shed 5 bases, with 16 bases lying between them. The data stem from a study of regulatory T cells in long-lasting Graves disease. Regarding time point: newly diagnosed GD, antithyroid drugs for less than 3 months. The authors made the TCR library using RNA they extracted from PBMCs. Researchers made TCR beta libraries by using iRepertoire HTBI primers and running Arm-PCR on CDR3 regions. TCRdb called the multiplex PCR reads again in MiXCR, with one record for every CDR3 protein. This table holds roughly 400,000 distinct CDR3 sequences, 15% to 20% found once. The same data also went into a second study, on T cells in Graves' hyperthyroidism and ophthalmopathy. From that report: During a first-round RT-PCR of the TCR CDR3, the HTBI primer set was used.

The sample was peripheral blood mononuclear cells (PBMCs), taken at new diagnosis, from a patient treated with antithyroid drugs. The chain links TRBV9 to TRBJ2-5; unclear D gene. The origin of this receptor is a woman aged 18-29 years with Graves disease. In nucleotides, the CDR3 is TGTGCCAGCAGCGTTATGGCGTCGTCCGGGGAGACCCAGTACTTC. This encodes CASSVMASSGETQYF.